The 17 T cell receptor beta chains presented below share a single source sample, sequenced in a study of T-cell reconstitution after alpha-beta-depleted transplantation in children. Preparation of the TCRbeta library used unique molecular identifiers. A single record per CDR3 protein comes from TCRdb applying MiXCR to the PCR reads. The profile shows fewer than 750,000 distinct CDR3 sequences, around 23% of them singletons. The starting material was PBMCs, mostly from graft donor cells, obtained 360 days after TCRalphabeta/CD19-depleted stem cell transplant. Receptors originate from a boy in the first two years of life who had a stem cell transplant for acute myeloid leukemia, so the T cells may come from the graft donor.

The sample holds many counts of this clonotype. The rearrangement links TRBV20-1 to TRBJ2-3; 8 positions match TRBD2. Germline assignment: CDR1 DFQATT and CDR2 SNEGSKA (reference sequence). The CDR3 is 14 residues long. The junction had 4 bases not matched to a gene; V was cut back by 1 base and J by 4 bases. CDR3 amino acids: CSARAYSGADTQYF. DNA of the CDR3: TGCAGTGCTAGAGCATATAGCGGGGCAGATACGCAGTATTTT.

This clonotype was observed at least ten times. The CDR3 DNA follows: TGTGCCACCAGCAGAGATCTGGGGGCCCACGAGCAGTACGTC. It specifies CATSRDLGAHEQYV. The rearrangement links TRBV15 to TRBJ2-7; perhaps TRBD1 as D (6 bases). The CDR3 covers 14 residues. The V end lost 0 bases, the J end lost 5 bases, and 11 bases lay between the germline ends. CDR1 and CDR2 (germline): LNHNV, YYDKDF (reference sequence).

This clonotype showed up many times. The chain uses TRBV25-1 and TRBJ2-3; the D is unclear. Between the trimmed V and J ends, which lost 2 bases and 3 bases, there was a span of 9 bases. This CDR3 has 14 residues. The V gene's germline CDR1 is MGHDK and CDR2 SYGVNS. CDR3 region: CASSEQDETDTQYF. The CDR3 nucleotides read TGTGCCAGCAGTGAACAGGACGAAACAGATACGCAGTATTTT.

This clonotype was counted ten times or more. This rearrangement joins TRBV10-3 to TRBJ2-5; D ambiguous. Germline CDR1 and CDR2: ENHRY and SYGVKD. V lost 3 bases and J 5 bases, leaving 4 bases between the germline ends. The CDR3 covers 11 residues. CDR3 bases: TGTGCCATCAGTGATTGGGAGACCCAGTACTTC. Its protein product is CAISDWETQYF.

This chain connects TRBV12-3 or TRBV12-4 to TRBJ1-5; D perhaps matches TRBD1 (5 bases). The CDR3 is 15 amino acids. Trimming took off 3 bases at V and 4 bases at J, with 13 bases between the two ends. CDR3 loop: CASSFGSEGNQPQHF. CDR3 sequence (DNA): TGTGCCAGCAGTTTTGGGTCCGAGGGGAATCAGCCCCAGCATTTT.

This clonotype showed up many times. J is TRBJ2-1 and V is TRBV7-9; TRBD2 matches at 11 bases. The germline CDR1 and CDR2 sequences are SEHNR and FQNEAQ (reference sequence). V shed 4 bases, J shed 8 bases, and the junction held 7 bases outside the gene matches. The CDR3 length is 15 residues. The CDR3 sequence: CASSSLGTSGHEQFF. The DNA of the CDR3 is TGTGCCAGCAGCTCCTTGGGGACTAGCGGCCATGAGCAGTTCTTC.

This clonotype was seen many times. The genes are TRBV20-1 and TRBJ2-3, with D possibly matching TRBD1 (7 bases). V was cut by 6 bases and J by 2 bases, with 24 bases left in between. The germline V gene encodes CDR1 DFQATT and CDR2 SNEGSKA (reference sequence). The CDR3 totals 17 residues. CDR3: CSALSPNRQGLTDTQYF. CDR3 DNA: TGCAGTGCCCTAAGCCCTAATCGACAGGGACTCACAGATACGCAGTATTTT.

This clonotype was observed many times. The chain combines TRBV7-2 with TRBJ1-6, with D maybe TRBD1 (5 bases). V was trimmed by 5 bases and J by 10 bases, leaving 15 bases between them. This CDR3 spans 14 amino acids. The germline CDR1 and CDR2 sequences are SGHTA and FQGNSA. The CDR3 loop reads CASSPSRDLSPLHF. The CDR3 DNA reads as TGTGCCAGCAGCCCCAGCAGGGATCTGTCACCCCTCCACTTT.

J is TRBJ2-3 and V is TRBV29-1, with 11 bases identical to TRBD2. CDR1 and CDR2 (germline): SQVTM, ANQGSEA. CDR3 length equals 14 residues. Trimming cost V 6 bases and J 6 bases; bases outside gene matches: 8. The CDR3: CSVATSGGVDTQYF. Here the CDR3 DNA reads TGCAGCGTCGCCACTAGCGGGGGTGTGGATACGCAGTATTTT.

This clonotype was detected only a few times. The chain combines TRBV5-6 with TRBJ2-5, with 10 bases fitting TRBD1. Trimming took 2 bases from V and 6 from J; bases not matched to a gene: 4. The CDR3 is made up of 14 amino acids. Germline lookup yields CDR1 SGHDT and CDR2 YYEEEE. CDR3 sequence reads: CASSFRDRGQTQYF. As DNA, the CDR3 is TGTGCCAGCAGCTTTAGGGACAGGGGCCAGACCCAGTACTTC.

This clonotype has only a few counts. CDR3 residues: CATSKQGDADTQYF. DNA of the CDR3: TGTGCCACCAGCAAACAGGGGGATGCAGATACGCAGTATTTT. The J gene is TRBJ2-3, the V gene TRBV15; 8 nucleotides agree with TRBD1. CDR1 and CDR2 from the germline V gene are LNHNV and YYDKDF (reference sequence). The CDR3 covers 14 residues. V gave up 4 bases and J gave up 4 bases; unmatched junction bases: 4.

This clonotype was recorded a few times. V is TRBV12-3 or TRBV12-4 and J is TRBJ1-1; 9 bases map to TRBD1. J gave up 2 bases and V 5 bases, and 12 bases lay outside the gene matches. The CDR3 has 17 amino acids. The chain's CDR3 is CASSPTRPGQGNTEAFF. The CDR3 nucleotides read TGTGCCAGCAGTCCCACCCGGCCGGGACAGGGTAACACTGAAGCTTTCTTT.

This clonotype came up a few times. The chain joins TRBV12-3 or TRBV12-4 to TRBJ1-4, with TRBD1 as a possible D gene (6 bases). Trimming took 3 bases from V and 8 from J, leaving 16 bases between them. This CDR3 is 15 amino acids long. CDR3 loop: CASSFSPGVKEKLFF. In DNA form, the CDR3 reads TGTGCCAGCAGTTTTTCCCCAGGGGTAAAGGAAAAACTGTTTTTT.

This clonotype has just a few counts. The chain links TRBV10-3 to TRBJ2-5; possibly TRBD2 for D (5 bases). V shed 10 bases and J shed 4 bases, with 16 bases lying between them. The CDR3 totals 13 residues. From germline, CDR1 is ENHRY and CDR2 SYGVKD. The CDR3 is CARGSSLVETQYF. The CDR3 DNA is TGTGCCAGAGGGAGTTCGCTCGTAGAGACCCAGTACTTC.

The chain is built from TRBV9 and TRBJ2-3, with TRBD2 identical over 7 bases. With V trimmed by 3 bases and J by 1 base, 8 bases remained unmatched. There are 16 residues in the CDR3. Per germline, CDR1 SGDLS and CDR2 YYNGEE. CDR3: CASSANKREGTDTQYF. CDR3 in DNA: TGTGCCAGCAGCGCCAATAAGCGGGAAGGCACAGATACGCAGTATTTT.

The J gene is TRBJ2-2, the V gene TRBV6-1; 7 bases line up with TRBD1. V lost 5 bases to trimming and J lost 6 bases; unmatched junction nucleotides: 12. Germline V gene sequence: CDR1 MNHNS, CDR2 SASEGT. The CDR3 is 16 residues long. DNA of the CDR3: TGTGCCAGCAGTCCGCCGGGACAGCTGGTATCCGGGGAGCTGTTTTTT. Its translation: CASSPPGQLVSGELFF.

The chain links TRBV7-3 to TRBJ2-3; weak D call: TRBD2 (7 bases). CDR3 length equals 15 residues. Trimming pared 1 base from V and 5 bases from J, leaving 13 bases between. Germline loops: CDR1 SGHTA, CDR2 FQGTGA. CDR3 region: CASSLITGGQDTQYF. In DNA, the CDR3 is TGTGCCAGCAGCTTAATTACCGGGGGGCAAGATACGCAGTATTTT.